Reported below is one TCR beta chain. Its antigen is still unknown. Germline V gene lookup returns CDR1 LGHNA and CDR2 YNFKEQ. This CDR3 contains 20 residues. Losses at the gene ends were 0 bases for V and 0 bases for J; bases not matched to a gene: 10. The data stem from a study of response to subunit inactivated influenza vaccine. Findings and limits, study-wide: Few additional T cells are recruited per seasonal influenza vaccination, authors suggested.

TCRdb re-derived calls from the RT-PCR reads in MiXCR, one entry per CDR3 protein. Of 400,000 to 650,000 distinct CDR3 sequences listed, roughly 7.9% are singletons. The starting material was PBMCs from blood, obtained less than 30 months after vaccination. The rearrangement links TRBV4-2 to TRBJ2-4, with 11 bases lining up with TRBD2. This clonotype was sampled from a man in his fifties or sixties who received an inactivated influenza vaccine. The CDR3 is CASSQDWSSGRLLAKNIQYF. For the CDR3, the DNA is TGTGCCAGCAGCCAAGATTGGTCTAGCGGGAGGCTACTAGCCAAAAACATTCAGTACTTC.